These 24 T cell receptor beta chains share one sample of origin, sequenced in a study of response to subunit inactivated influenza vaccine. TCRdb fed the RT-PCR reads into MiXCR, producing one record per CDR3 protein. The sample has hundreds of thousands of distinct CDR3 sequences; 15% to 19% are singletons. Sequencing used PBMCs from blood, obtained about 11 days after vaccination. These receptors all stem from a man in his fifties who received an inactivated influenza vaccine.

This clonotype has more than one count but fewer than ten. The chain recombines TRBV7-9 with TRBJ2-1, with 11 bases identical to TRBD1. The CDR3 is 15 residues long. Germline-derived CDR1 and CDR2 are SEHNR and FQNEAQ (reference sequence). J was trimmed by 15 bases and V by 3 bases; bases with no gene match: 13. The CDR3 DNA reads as TGTGCCAGCAGCTTCCGGACAGGGGGCGCATATCCATGGTTCTTC. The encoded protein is CASSFRTGGAYPWFF.

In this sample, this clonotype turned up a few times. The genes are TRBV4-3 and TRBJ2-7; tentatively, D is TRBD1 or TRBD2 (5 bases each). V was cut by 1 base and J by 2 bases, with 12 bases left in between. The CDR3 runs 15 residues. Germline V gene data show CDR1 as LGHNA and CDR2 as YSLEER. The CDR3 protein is CASSQAGTATYEQYF. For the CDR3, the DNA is TGCGCCAGCAGCCAAGCCGGGACGGCAACCTACGAGCAGTACTTC.

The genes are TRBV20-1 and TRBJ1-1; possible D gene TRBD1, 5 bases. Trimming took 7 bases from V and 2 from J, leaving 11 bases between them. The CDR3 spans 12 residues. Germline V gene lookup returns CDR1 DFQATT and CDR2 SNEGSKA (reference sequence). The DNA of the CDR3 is TGCAGTGTCTGGGGGGGAAACACTGAAGCTTTCTTT. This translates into CSVWGGNTEAFF.

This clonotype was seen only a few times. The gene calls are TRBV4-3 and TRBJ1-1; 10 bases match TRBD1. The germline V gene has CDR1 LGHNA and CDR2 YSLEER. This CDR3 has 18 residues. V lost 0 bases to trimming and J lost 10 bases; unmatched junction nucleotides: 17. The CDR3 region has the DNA TGCGCCAGCAGCCAAGATATGTGGGGATTCGGGGGACAGGGGCTAGCTTTCTTT. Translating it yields CASSQDMWGFGGQGLAFF.

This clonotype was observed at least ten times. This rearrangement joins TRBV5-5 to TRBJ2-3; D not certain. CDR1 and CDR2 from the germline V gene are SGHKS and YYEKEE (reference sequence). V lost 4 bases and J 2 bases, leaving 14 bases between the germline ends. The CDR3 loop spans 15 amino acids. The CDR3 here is CASSIQESYTDTQYF. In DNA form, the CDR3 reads TGTGCCAGCAGCATTCAGGAGAGTTACACAGATACGCAGTATTTT.

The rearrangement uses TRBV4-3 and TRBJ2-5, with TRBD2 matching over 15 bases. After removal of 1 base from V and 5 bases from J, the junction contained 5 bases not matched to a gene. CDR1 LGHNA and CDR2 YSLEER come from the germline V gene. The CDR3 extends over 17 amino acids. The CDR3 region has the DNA TGCGCCAGCAGCCAAGGGACTAGCGGGGGGGCAGGGGAGACCCAGTACTTC. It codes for CASSQGTSGGAGETQYF.

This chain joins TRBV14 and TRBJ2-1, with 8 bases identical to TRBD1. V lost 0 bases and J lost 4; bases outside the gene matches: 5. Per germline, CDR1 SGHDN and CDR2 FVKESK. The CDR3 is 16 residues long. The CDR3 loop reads CASSQDLGQVYNEQFF. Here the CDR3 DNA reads TGTGCCAGCAGCCAAGATCTGGGACAGGTATACAATGAGCAGTTCTTC.

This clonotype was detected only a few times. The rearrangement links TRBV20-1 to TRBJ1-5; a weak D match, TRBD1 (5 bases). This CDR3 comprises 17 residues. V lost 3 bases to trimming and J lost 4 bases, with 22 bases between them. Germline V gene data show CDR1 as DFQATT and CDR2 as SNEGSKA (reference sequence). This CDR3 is CSASFGRQIRRNQPQHF. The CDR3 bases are TGCAGTGCTAGTTTCGGTCGACAGATTAGGAGGAATCAGCCCCAGCATTTT.

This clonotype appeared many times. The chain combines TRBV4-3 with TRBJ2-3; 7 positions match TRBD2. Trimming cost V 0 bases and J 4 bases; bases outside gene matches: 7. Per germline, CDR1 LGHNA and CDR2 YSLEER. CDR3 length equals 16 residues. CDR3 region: CASSQDPAGPPDTQYF. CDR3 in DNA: TGCGCCAGCAGCCAAGATCCAGCGGGACCCCCAGATACGCAGTATTTT.

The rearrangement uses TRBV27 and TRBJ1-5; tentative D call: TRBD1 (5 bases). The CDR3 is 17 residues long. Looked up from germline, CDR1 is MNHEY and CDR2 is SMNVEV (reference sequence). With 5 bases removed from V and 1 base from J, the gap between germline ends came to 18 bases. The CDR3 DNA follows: TGTGCCAGCAGTCTTCTGGGGGGGAGGGGAAGCAATCAGCCCCAGCATTTT. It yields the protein CASSLLGGRGSNQPQHF.

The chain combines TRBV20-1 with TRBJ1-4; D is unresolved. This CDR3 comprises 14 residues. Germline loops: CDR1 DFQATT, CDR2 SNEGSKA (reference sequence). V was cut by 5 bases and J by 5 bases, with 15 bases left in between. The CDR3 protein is CSAGEASANEKLFF. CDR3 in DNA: TGCAGTGCTGGGGAGGCGAGCGCCAATGAAAAACTGTTTTTT.

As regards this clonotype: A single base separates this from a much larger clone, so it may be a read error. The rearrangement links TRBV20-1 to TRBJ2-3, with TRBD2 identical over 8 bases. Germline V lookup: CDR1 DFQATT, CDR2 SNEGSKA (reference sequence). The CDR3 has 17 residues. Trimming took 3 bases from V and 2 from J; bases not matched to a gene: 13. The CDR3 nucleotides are TGCAGTGCTAGTGAGGCGACACTAGCGGTTTACACAGATACGCAGTATTTT. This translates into CSASEATLAVYTDTQYF.

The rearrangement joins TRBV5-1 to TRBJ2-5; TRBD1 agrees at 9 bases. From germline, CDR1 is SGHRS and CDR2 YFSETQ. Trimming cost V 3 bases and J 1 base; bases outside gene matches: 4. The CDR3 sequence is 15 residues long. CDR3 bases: TGCGCCAGCAGCTGGGGGACAGGGCTCCAAGAGACCCAGTACTTC. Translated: CASSWGTGLQETQYF.

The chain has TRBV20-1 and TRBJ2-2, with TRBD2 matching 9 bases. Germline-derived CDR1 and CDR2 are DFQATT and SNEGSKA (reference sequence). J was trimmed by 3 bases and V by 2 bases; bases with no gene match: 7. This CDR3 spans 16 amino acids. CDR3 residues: CSARPSGRLYTGELFF. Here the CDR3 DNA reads TGCAGTGCTAGACCGAGCGGGAGGTTGTACACCGGGGAGCTGTTTTTT.

DNA for the CDR3: TGTGCCAGCAGCCTCACTCCCAATGAAAAACTGTTTTTT. This gives the protein CASSLTPNEKLFF. The rearrangement uses TRBV7-2 and TRBJ1-4; D is unresolved. V was clipped by 5 bases and J by 5 bases, with 9 bases between them. In germline, CDR1 is SGHTA, CDR2 FQGNSA. The CDR3 runs 13 residues.

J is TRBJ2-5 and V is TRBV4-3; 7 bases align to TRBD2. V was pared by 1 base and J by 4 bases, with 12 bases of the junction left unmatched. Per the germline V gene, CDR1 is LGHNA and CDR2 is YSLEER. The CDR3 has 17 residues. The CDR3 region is CASSQGSGAGIRETQYF. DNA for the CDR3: TGCGCCAGCAGCCAAGGGTCTGGAGCGGGAATACGAGAGACCCAGTACTTC.

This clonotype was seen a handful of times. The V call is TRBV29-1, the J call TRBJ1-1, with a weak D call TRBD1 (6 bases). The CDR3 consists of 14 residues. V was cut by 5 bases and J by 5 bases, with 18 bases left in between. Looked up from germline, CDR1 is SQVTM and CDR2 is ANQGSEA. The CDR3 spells CSVLPQGGGTEAFF. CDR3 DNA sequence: TGCAGCGTTCTACCACAGGGAGGGGGGACTGAAGCTTTCTTT.

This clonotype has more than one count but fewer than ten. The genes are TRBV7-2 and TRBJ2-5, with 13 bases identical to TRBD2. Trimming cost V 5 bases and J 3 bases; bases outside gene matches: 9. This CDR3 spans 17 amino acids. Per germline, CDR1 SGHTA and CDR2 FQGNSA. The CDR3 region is CASSQTSGRAVEETQYF. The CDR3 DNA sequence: TGTGCCAGCAGCCAAACTAGCGGGAGGGCCGTTGAAGAGACCCAGTACTTC.

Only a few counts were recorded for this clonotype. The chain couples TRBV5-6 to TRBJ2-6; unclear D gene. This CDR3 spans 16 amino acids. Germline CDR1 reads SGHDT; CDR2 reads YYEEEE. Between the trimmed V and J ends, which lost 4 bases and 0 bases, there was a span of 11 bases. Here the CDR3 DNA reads TGTGCCAGCAGCGGTGGATGGGACTCTGGGGCCAACGTCCTGACTTTC. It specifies CASSGGWDSGANVLTF.

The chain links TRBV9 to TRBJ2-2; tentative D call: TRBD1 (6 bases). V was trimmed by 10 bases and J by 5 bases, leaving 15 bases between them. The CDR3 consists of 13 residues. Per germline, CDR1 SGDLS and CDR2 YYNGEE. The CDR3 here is CASPDRFTGELFF. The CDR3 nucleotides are TGTGCCTCCCCCGACAGGTTTACCGGGGAGCTGTTTTTT.

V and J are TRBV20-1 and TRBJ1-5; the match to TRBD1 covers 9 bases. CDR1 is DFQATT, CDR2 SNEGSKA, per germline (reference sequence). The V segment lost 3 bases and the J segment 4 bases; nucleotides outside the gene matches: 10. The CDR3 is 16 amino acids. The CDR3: CSASQLGQGVNQPQHF. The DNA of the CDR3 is TGCAGTGCTAGTCAGTTGGGACAGGGAGTTAATCAGCCCCAGCATTTT.

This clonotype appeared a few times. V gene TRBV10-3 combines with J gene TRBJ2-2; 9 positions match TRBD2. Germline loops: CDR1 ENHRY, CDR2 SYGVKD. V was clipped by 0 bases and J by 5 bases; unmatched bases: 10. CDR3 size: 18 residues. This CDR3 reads CAISESTGGRAVTGELFF. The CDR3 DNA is TGTGCCATCAGTGAGTCTACAGGCGGGAGGGCCGTGACCGGGGAGCTGTTTTTT.

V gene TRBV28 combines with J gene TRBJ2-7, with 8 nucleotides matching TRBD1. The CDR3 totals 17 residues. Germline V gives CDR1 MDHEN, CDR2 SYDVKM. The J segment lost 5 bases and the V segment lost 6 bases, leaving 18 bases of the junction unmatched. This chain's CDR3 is CASRPPITGGIFDEQYF. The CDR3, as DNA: TGTGCCAGCAGGCCCCCGATTACAGGGGGAATTTTTGACGAGCAGTACTTC. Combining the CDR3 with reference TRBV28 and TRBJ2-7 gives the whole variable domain DVKVTQSSRYLVKRTGEKVFLECVQDMDHENMFWYRQDPGLGLRLIYFSYDVKMKEKGDIPEGYSVSREKKERFSLILESASTNQTSMYLCASRPPITGGIFDEQYFGPGTRLTVT.

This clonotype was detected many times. CDR3 residues: CASSFRTSGGSTDTQYF. In nucleotides, the CDR3 is TGTGCCAGCAGTTTCCGGACTAGCGGAGGTAGCACAGATACGCAGTATTTT. V and J are TRBV12-3 or TRBV12-4 and TRBJ2-3; TRBD2 agrees at 10 bases. J gave up 0 bases and V 3 bases, and 6 bases lay outside the gene matches. CDR3 length: 17 residues.